This is a list of T cell receptor beta chains from one sample in a study of monozygotic twins with inflammatory bowel disease. Reprocessing the 5' RACE reads, TCRdb reports a single entry for every CDR3 protein and omits DNA. This table holds more than 300,000 distinct CDR3 sequences. The sample taken for sequencing was blood. Every receptor here comes from a human donor with ulcerative colitis or Crohn's disease, or a healthy co-twin of an affected twin (not recorded which). Each CDR3 is given with its conserved first and last residue. Fields, in order: J gene, V gene, CDR3 protein.

j_call: TRBJ2-1; v_call: TRBV9; cdr3_aa: CASSVISLGGEQFF
j_call: TRBJ2-7; v_call: TRBV19; cdr3_aa: CASSTGTVNYEQYF
j_call: TRBJ2-3; v_call: TRBV6-1; cdr3_aa: CAISEARTSGGDRDTQYF
j_call: TRBJ2-7; v_call: TRBV30; cdr3_aa: CAWSEFTGYEQYF
j_call: TRBJ2-5; v_call: TRBV29-1; cdr3_aa: CSVSKGISQYF
j_call: TRBJ2-3; v_call: TRBV21-1; cdr3_aa: CASRTGARDTQYF
j_call: TRBJ2-1; v_call: TRBV12-5; cdr3_aa: CASGLRLAGGLRFRNEQFF
j_call: TRBJ2-1; v_call: TRBV5-1; cdr3_aa: CASSLEGIRLDEQFF
j_call: TRBJ2-3; v_call: TRBV11-2; cdr3_aa: CASSLVFSGGAASTDTQYF
j_call: TRBJ2-7; v_call: TRBV12-3/TRBV12-4; cdr3_aa: CASSFSLGRGRDEQYF
j_call: TRBJ2-5; v_call: TRBV29-1; cdr3_aa: CSAARLGIETQYF
j_call: TRBJ2-5; v_call: TRBV5-1; cdr3_aa: CASSFGVAGFETQYF
j_call: TRBJ1-3; v_call: TRBV12-3/TRBV12-4; cdr3_aa: CASSSIESGNTIYF
j_call: TRBJ2-5; v_call: TRBV9; cdr3_aa: CASSVRVSGGYQETQYF
j_call: TRBJ1-1; v_call: TRBV5-1; cdr3_aa: CASSPDRARLNTEAFF
j_call: TRBJ1-5; v_call: TRBV4-1; cdr3_aa: CASSQVVLGQNNQPQHF
j_call: TRBJ2-1; v_call: TRBV7-9; cdr3_aa: CASSSHRGVNEQFF
j_call: TRBJ2-5; v_call: TRBV24-1; cdr3_aa: CATSDPTGERETQYF
j_call: TRBJ2-2; v_call: TRBV20-1; cdr3_aa: CSAREWDTGELFF
j_call: TRBJ1-1; v_call: TRBV27; cdr3_aa: CASSLRQGGGTEAFF
j_call: TRBJ2-1; v_call: TRBV4-2; cdr3_aa: CASSQDPGGRGAYNEQFF
j_call: TRBJ1-5; v_call: TRBV7-2; cdr3_aa: CASSSSPGALYQPQHF